The text below deals with one T cell receptor beta chain. This specimen comes from a study of blood T cell repertoires in COVID-19. The CDR3 is made up of 13 amino acids. The germline V gene encodes CDR1 SNHLY and CDR2 FYNNEI. Trimming removed 8 bases from V and 9 bases from J; junction bases left unmatched: 7. Sequencing used immunoSEQ multiplex PCR; TCRdb keeps in-frame clones, though not all of them. The sample has over 200,000 clones; roughly four fifths are singletons. The sequence was obtained from a man in his forties or fifties who had recovered from COVID-19. The genes are TRBV2 and TRBJ2-2, with 9 bases that match TRBD2. Source material: PBMCs or T cells enriched from blood (not recorded which). Written as DNA, the CDR3 is TGTGCCAGCGCGCAGAGCGGGGGGAGGGAGCTGTTTTTT. Translated: CASAQSGGRELFF.